Following are 3 T cell receptor beta chains from one sample sequenced in a study of monozygotic twins with inflammatory bowel disease. TCRdb reanalyzed the 5' RACE reads and collapses them to one entry per CDR3 protein, without DNA. Recorded here are a few hundred thousand distinct CDR3 sequences; the top ten clones represent 2.6%. Sequencing input: blood. Receptors originate from a human donor with ulcerative colitis or Crohn's disease, or a healthy co-twin of an affected twin (not recorded which).

This chain connects TRBV12-3 or TRBV12-4 to TRBJ1-5. This CDR3 has 12 amino acids. CDR3 sequence reads: CASRVSNQPQHF.

The chain combines TRBV12-3 or TRBV12-4 with TRBJ2-1; TCRdb designates TRBD2, a call that cannot be tested without DNA. This CDR3 has 17 amino acids. CDR3 residues: CASSLWALLAGYNEQFF.

This chain connects TRBV24-1 to TRBJ2-3; without DNA, the TCRdb call of TRBD1 cannot be checked. This CDR3 comprises 15 residues. Germline CDR1 reads KGHDR; CDR2 reads SFDVKD. The CDR3: CATQASSQGTDTQYF.